The 18 T cell receptor beta chains in this list originate from one sample, sequenced in a study of PD-1 blockade in mismatch repair-deficient tumors. The method was immunoSEQ multiplex PCR; TCRdb's version includes in-frame clones alone and lacks a portion of them. The data hold 77,000 or so clones, with 80% to 90% observed a single time. This material consisted of peripheral blood, taken 44 weeks after starting pembrolizumab. These receptors were taken from an adult with mismatch repair-deficient cancer.

The chain has TRBV4-3 and TRBJ2-1; possibly TRBD2 for D (6 bases). The CDR3 length is 16 residues. The germline CDR1 and CDR2 sequences are LGHNA and YSLEER. V was shortened by 5 bases and J by 4 bases, with 18 bases between the two germline ends. This chain's CDR3 is CASSAGGLTPYNEQFF. CDR3 coding DNA: TGCGCCAGCAGCGCAGGTGGACTAACCCCTTACAATGAGCAGTTCTTC.

The V call is TRBV6-1, the J call TRBJ1-5, with D uncertain. Trimming removed 3 bases at V and 2 bases at J, with 11 bases between. Per germline, CDR1 MNHNS and CDR2 SASEGT. This CDR3 has 15 amino acids. CDR3 DNA sequence: TGTGCCAGCAGTGAGAGGGTCTTCGGCAATCAGCCCCAGCATTTT. This codes for CASSERVFGNQPQHF.

V and J are TRBV19 and TRBJ1-2; no clear D. The V and J ends lost 3 bases and 2 bases respectively, with 7 bases between them. Germline V CDR1 and CDR2: LNHDA, SQIVND (reference sequence). CDR3 size: 13 residues. The CDR3 spells CASSIMGNYGYTF. As DNA, the CDR3 is TGTGCCAGTAGTATTATGGGAAACTATGGCTACACCTTC. Complete variable domain (other parts from reference TRBV19 and TRBJ1-2): DGGITQSPKYLFRKEGQNVTLSCEQNLNHDAMYWYRQDPGQGLRLIYYSQIVNDFQKGDIAEGYSVSREKKESFPLTVTSAQKNPTAFYLCASSIMGNYGYTFGSGTRLTVV.

The chain employs TRBV20-1 and TRBJ2-7, with D maybe TRBD1 (6 bases). CDR1 and CDR2 from the germline V gene are DFQATT and SNEGSKA (reference sequence). This CDR3 spans 11 amino acids. V was shortened by 5 bases and J by 4 bases, with 9 bases between the two germline ends. Here the CDR3 DNA reads TGCAGTGCTCGGGACAATTACGAGCAGTACTTC. Protein sequence: CSARDNYEQYF.

The CDR3 is CASSQPGRNSYEQYF. The CDR3 nucleotides read TGTGCCAGCAGCCAACCGGGACGGAACTCCTACGAGCAGTACTTC. The chain couples TRBV11-2 to TRBJ2-7; D may correspond to TRBD1 or TRBD2 (5 bases each). The CDR3 is 15 residues long. The ends were cut back, 5 bases at V and 0 bases at J, with 14 bases in the middle. From germline, CDR1 is SGHAT and CDR2 FQNNGV.

The rearrangement joins TRBV12-5 to TRBJ1-5; TRBD1 is a possible D gene (5 bases). The germline CDR1 and CDR2 sequences are LGHNT and FRNRAP. The CDR3 loop spans 13 amino acids. Trimming stripped 3 bases from V and 4 bases from J, with 7 bases between. The CDR3 region has the DNA TGTGCTAGTGGTTTTGGGGGGAATCAGCCCCAGCATTTT. Encoded protein: CASGFGGNQPQHF.

V and J are TRBV18 and TRBJ2-3, with D uncertain. CDR1 and CDR2 (germline): KGHSH, LQKENI. Trimming pared 1 base from V and 4 bases from J, leaving 15 bases between. This CDR3 region has 16 residues. The DNA of the CDR3 is TGTGCCAGCTCACCACTAACCAGGACGAGGTCAGATACGCAGTATTTT. Its protein is CASSPLTRTRSDTQYF.

V and J are TRBV5-6 and TRBJ2-3; D may be TRBD2 (6 bases). The CDR3 is 15 residues long. V lost 4 bases and J 2 bases, leaving 14 bases between the germline ends. Germline loops: CDR1 SGHDT, CDR2 YYEEEE. In DNA, the CDR3 is TGTGCCAGCAGCGCGACTAGTCTGTCCACAGATACGCAGTATTTT. Translating gives CASSATSLSTDTQYF.

The chain combines TRBV14 with TRBJ2-1, with D unresolved. The CDR3 is 14 residues long. Trimming left V 1 base short and J 8 bases short, with 12 bases between. CDR1 and CDR2 from the germline V gene are SGHDN and FVKESK. The CDR3 is CASSQVRLKDEQFF. The CDR3 DNA reads TGTGCCAGCAGCCAAGTAAGACTTAAGGATGAGCAGTTCTTC.

The chain has TRBV19 and TRBJ1-1, with D perhaps matching TRBD1 (5 bases). The V and J ends lost 2 bases and 3 bases respectively, with 19 bases between them. In germline, CDR1 is LNHDA, CDR2 SQIVND (reference sequence). The CDR3 spans 17 residues. CDR3 coding DNA: TGTGCCAGTAGTATATCCCCCGGTCAGGGAGGGGACACTGAAGCTTTCTTT. Translation gives CASSISPGQGGDTEAFF.

This clone came up a few times. The chain has TRBV11-2 and TRBJ1-1; the match to TRBD1 covers 7 bases. With 5 bases clipped from V and 6 bases from J, the junction kept 15 bases outside the gene matches. Germline V gene lookup returns CDR1 SGHAT and CDR2 FQNNGV. The CDR3 totals 16 residues. CDR3 DNA sequence: TGTGCCAGCAGCCTAAGACAGGGAGGAGGGTCGTCTGAAGCTTTCTTT. Its translation: CASSLRQGGGSSEAFF.

This chain uses TRBV7-8 with TRBJ1-1; 7 bases match TRBD1. The V and J ends lost 4 bases and 5 bases, in that order; junction bases with no gene match: 10. Germline V gene sequence: CDR1 SGHVS, CDR2 FQNEAQ. This CDR3 region has 15 residues. This CDR3 reads CASSSREGAGTEAFF. CDR3 nucleotide sequence: TGTGCCAGCAGCTCCAGGGAGGGGGCAGGGACTGAAGCTTTCTTT.

The genes are TRBV2 and TRBJ1-4; 7 bases are shared with TRBD1. The CDR3 has 17 residues. Germline CDR1 reads SNHLY; CDR2 reads FYNNEI. V dropped 7 bases and J dropped 0; count of bases not matched to a gene: 11. The CDR3 spells CASITGGQAATNEKLFF. CDR3 nucleotide sequence: TGTGCCAGCATTACCGGCGGACAGGCAGCAACTAATGAAAAACTGTTTTTT. The variable domain in full, with the rest retrieved from reference TRBV2 and TRBJ1-4, is EPEVTQTPSHQVTQMGQEVILRCVPISNHLYFYWYRQILGQKVEFLVSFYNNEISEKSEIFDDQFSVERPDGSNFTLKIRSTKLEDSAMYFCASITGGQAATNEKLFFGSGTQLSVL.

This sequence joins TRBV30 and TRBJ2-5; the D is unclear. The germline CDR1 and CDR2 sequences are GTSNPN and SVGIG (reference sequence). This CDR3 is 14 amino acids long. V lost 5 bases and J lost 1, with 14 bases in between. The CDR3 DNA reads as TGTGCCTGGCCGAACCGAAAAATCCAAGAGACCCAGTACTTC. It codes for CAWPNRKIQETQYF.

The CDR3 DNA reads TGTGCCAGCAGCTTGGGGCAGGGGTTTACCCAGTACTTC. This gives the protein CASSLGQGFTQYF. The rearrangement links TRBV7-2 to TRBJ2-5; maybe TRBD1 (6 bases). The V end lost 3 bases, the J end lost 8 bases, and 13 bases lay between the germline ends. The length of the CDR3 is 13 residues. Germline CDR1 and CDR2: SGHTA and FQGNSA.

The rearrangement uses TRBV12-5 and TRBJ2-7, with D possibly TRBD1 on 6 matching bases. This CDR3 spans 16 amino acids. V lost 0 bases to trimming and J lost 1 base, with 13 bases between them. Germline CDR1 LGHNT, CDR2 FRNRAP. The CDR3 DNA sequence: TGTGCTAGTGGTTTGGTACTGGGCAGGGGATCCTACGAGCAGTACTTC. It is translated as CASGLVLGRGSYEQYF.

The CDR3 sequence: CASSPGATNEKLFF. In nucleotides, the CDR3 is TGTGCCAGTAGTCCGGGGGCAACTAATGAAAAACTGTTTTTT. The chain couples TRBV19 to TRBJ1-4, with D possibly TRBD1 on 5 matching bases. Trimming took off 5 bases at V and 0 bases at J, with 7 bases between the two ends. This CDR3 region has 14 residues. Germline assignment: CDR1 LNHDA and CDR2 SQIVND (reference sequence).

This clone was seen only once. The chain combines TRBV9 with TRBJ2-1, with D perhaps matching TRBD2 (6 bases). The CDR3 loop spans 15 amino acids. Trimming left V 2 bases short and J 2 bases short, with 11 bases between. Looked up from germline, CDR1 is SGDLS and CDR2 is YYNGEE. The CDR3 region is CASSVLAEAYNEQFF. The CDR3 DNA reads TGTGCCAGCAGCGTTTTAGCGGAAGCCTACAATGAGCAGTTCTTC. Full variable domain (missing parts from reference TRBV9 and TRBJ2-1): DSGVTQTPKHLITATGQRVTLRCSPRSGDLSVYWYQQSLDQGLQFLIQYYNGEERAKGNILERFSAQQFPDLHSELNLSSLELGDSALYFCASSVLAEAYNEQFFGPGTRLTVL.